The clone carrying this TCR beta chain occurred a few times. Its specificity is not known. Listed TCR primers, together with previously described methods, were used for the bulk TCR libraries. One entry per CDR3 protein results from TCRdb running MiXCR on the PCR reads. The sample shows approximately 680,000 distinct CDR3 sequences, 25% of them seen only once. The data stem from a study of molecular identifiers for immune sequencing clone quantification. Study-level results: Clones above 20 RNA copies contained over 98% of effector molecules but under 1% of naive ones. Identical TCR molecules sharing a barcode could underestimate highly expanded clone sizes.

The V gene lost 2 bases and the J gene lost 8 bases, with 13 bases spanning the gap. The CDR3 has 14 amino acids. Germline CDR1 SGHKS, CDR2 YYEKEE (reference sequence). The receptor's source is a human donor in good health. Some libraries in this study had Jurkat cell RNA spiked in. This rearrangement joins TRBV5-5 to TRBJ1-4; D remains ambiguous. The sample was naive CD8+ T cells from blood, with Jurkat cell RNA spiked in. The subset is: FACS-sorted CD8+CD4-CCR7+CD45RA+ naive T cells. CDR3 amino acids: CASSFTRADEKLFF. DNA for the CDR3: TGTGCCAGCAGCTTCACGCGCGCGGACGAAAAACTGTTTTTT.